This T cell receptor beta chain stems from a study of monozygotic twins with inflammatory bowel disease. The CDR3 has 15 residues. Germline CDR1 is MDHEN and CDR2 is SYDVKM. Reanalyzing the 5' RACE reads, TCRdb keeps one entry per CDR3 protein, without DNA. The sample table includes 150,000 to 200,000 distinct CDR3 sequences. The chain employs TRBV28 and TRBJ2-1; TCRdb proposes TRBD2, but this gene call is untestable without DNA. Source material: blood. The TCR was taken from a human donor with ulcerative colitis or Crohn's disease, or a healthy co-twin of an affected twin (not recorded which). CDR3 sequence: CASNPSGSSYNEQFF.